The 28 T cell receptor beta chains given below trace back to one sample, sequenced in a study of blood T cells in healthy people across ages (dated by TCRdb to about 2015). Libraries were made using 5' RACE. TCRdb shows the sequencer as Illumina HiSeq 2500. A second PCR of about 7 to 12 cycles was run with a J-beta primer mix and a sample-barcoded 5' primer. The public reads were quality trimmed at Q25 with fastp and then assembled into clones with MiXCR by TCRdb, keeping productive beta chains. Under each unique CDR3 protein, matching rows form one entry showing the most common genes and DNA. This sample comprises hundreds of thousands of distinct CDR3 sequences, about 28% of them detected only once. 15% to 18% of the sample is held by the ten biggest clonotypes. Material for sequencing was blood. The receptors come from a woman of 80 years or more in good health.

This clonotype was picked up many times. The V gene is TRBV6-2 or TRBV6-3, the J gene TRBJ2-7, with unresolved D. The V and J ends lost 7 bases and 2 bases respectively, with 15 bases between them. The CDR3 consists of 14 residues. Germline V gene sequence: CDR1 MNHEY, CDR2 SVGEGT. CDR3: CASTPTRSTYEQYF. The CDR3 DNA follows: TGTGCCAGCACCCCGACCAGGTCCACCTACGAGCAGTACTTC.

To note about this clonotype: One end of the junction fails to match germline, which may point to a read error. V and J are TRBV2 and TRBJ1-1; D unclear. The germline CDR1 and CDR2 sequences are SNHLY and FYNNEI. The CDR3 extends over 14 amino acids. The CDR3 DNA reads as TGTGCCGGCAGTGATGACGCCCAAGCCCCTGAAGCTTTCTTT. Translation gives CAGSDDAQAPEAFF.

This clonotype was recorded many times. J is TRBJ2-1 and V is TRBV4-2; D may correspond to TRBD1 or TRBD2 (5 bases each). CDR3 length equals 15 residues. V was shortened by 1 base and J by 5 bases, with 12 bases between the two germline ends. The germline V gene has CDR1 LGHNA and CDR2 YNFKEQ. The chain's CDR3 is CASSQVGDQNNEQFF. The CDR3 DNA follows: TGTGCCAGCAGCCAAGTTGGGGACCAAAACAATGAGCAGTTCTTC.

As to this clonotype: A read error is possible here, since a much larger clone lies one base away. The chain links TRBV20-1 to TRBJ2-3, with D perhaps being TRBD1 or TRBD2 (5 bases each). Germline-derived CDR1 and CDR2 are DFQATT and SNEGSKA (reference sequence). The CDR3 runs 13 residues. As DNA, the CDR3 is TGCAGAGCTAGAGGGCAGGGAGTAGGTACGCAGTATTTT. This codes for CRARGQGVGTQYF.

This clonotype showed up just a few times. V usage is TRBV6-1 and J usage is TRBJ1-1, with D possibly TRBD1 on 5 matching bases. The germline V gene encodes CDR1 MNHNS and CDR2 SASEGT. Trimming took 3 bases from V and 8 from J, leaving 13 bases between them. This CDR3 is built from 13 residues. CDR3 protein: CASSEQGLTEAFF. Written as DNA, the CDR3 is TGTGCCAGCAGTGAGCAGGGACTGACAGAAGCTTTCTTT.

This clonotype was recorded once. The rearrangement links TRBV9 to TRBJ2-7; D not resolved. This CDR3 contains 15 residues. In germline, CDR1 is SGDLS, CDR2 YYNGEE. The ends were cut back, 0 bases at V and 7 bases at J, with 17 bases in the middle. The CDR3 loop reads CASSVEPSSYNEQYF. The CDR3 DNA follows: TGTGCCAGCAGCGTAGAGCCCAGTTCCTACAATGAGCAGTACTTC.

A single count supports this clonotype. A much larger clone sits a single nucleotide away, making a read error possible. This chain connects TRBV28 to TRBJ2-5; D may be TRBD2 (5 bases). The CDR3 contains 14 residues. The V gene lost 8 bases and the J gene lost 2 bases, with 15 bases spanning the gap. Per germline, CDR1 MDHEN and CDR2 SYDVKM. CDR3 nucleotides: TGTGCCAGCTGGAAAGGAGGCGTACAAGAGACCCAGTACTTC. This translates into CASWKGGVQETQYF.

Notes on this clonotype: At one end the junction does not follow the germline gene, possibly because of a read error. The chain combines TRBV5-1 with TRBJ1-1, with a weak D call TRBD1 (6 bases). CDR3 length: 16 residues. Per germline, CDR1 SGHRS and CDR2 YFSETQ. CDR3 loop: CAGSLGWTAMNTEAFF. CDR3 sequence (DNA): TGCGCCGGCAGCTTGGGATGGACAGCGATGAACACTGAAGCTTTCTTT.

Ten or more counts support this clonotype. Possible read error: a much larger clone is one base away. The chain employs TRBV4-3 and TRBJ2-5, with 8 bases lining up with TRBD1. This CDR3 region has 16 residues. With 1 base clipped from V and 11 bases from J, the junction kept 15 bases outside the gene matches. Germline assignment: CDR1 LGHNA and CDR2 YSLEER. As DNA, the CDR3 is TGCGCCAGCAGCCAAGCCGGGACAGGCCATCCGGGTGAGCAGTACTTC. This encodes CASSQAGTGHPGEQYF.

This clonotype has a count of ten or more. This rearrangement joins TRBV6-2 or TRBV6-3 to TRBJ2-7, with D possibly called TRBD1 or TRBD2 (5 bases each). The V gene's germline CDR1 is MNHEY and CDR2 SVGEGT. The CDR3 contains 14 residues. V was pared by 6 bases and J by 3 bases, with 15 bases between. The CDR3 is CASRPGTTVYEQYF. DNA for the CDR3: TGTGCCAGCAGACCTGGGACCACCGTCTACGAGCAGTACTTC.

CDR3 amino acids: CASSLTGVWTDTQYF. The CDR3 DNA reads as TGTGCCAGCAGCTTAACGGGGGTGTGGACAGATACGCAGTATTTT. The chain couples TRBV7-3 to TRBJ2-3; perhaps D is TRBD1 or TRBD2 (5 bases each). The CDR3 consists of 15 residues. From germline, CDR1 is SGHTA and CDR2 FQGTGA. Trimming took 0 bases from V and 3 from J, leaving 10 bases between them.

This clonotype appeared a few times. A read error may explain this, as a much larger clone is one base away. The chain uses TRBV7-3 and TRBJ2-1, with D possibly being TRBD1 (5 bases). The end of the DNA aligns better with TRBJ2-7, so the J call may be wrong. The CDR3 is 16 residues long. Per the germline V gene, CDR1 is SGHTA and CDR2 is FQGTGA. CDR3 nucleotides: TGTGCCAGCAGCTTAGGTTCAGGGTGGTCCTACAATGAGCAGTACTTC. This codes for CASSLGSGWSYNEQYF.

A word on this clonotype: At one end, the junction sequence differs from germline, possibly due to a read error. The genes are TRBV3-1 and TRBJ1-4, with D unresolved. The CDR3 runs 14 residues. Germline V CDR1 and CDR2: LGHDT, YNNKEL (reference sequence). CDR3 bases: TGTGCCGGCAGCCAATCTGACCGGAATGAAAAACTGTTTTTT. Its protein is CAGSQSDRNEKLFF.

The V gene is TRBV6-1, the J gene TRBJ1-5, with a possible D match to TRBD1 (5 bases). The V end was cut by 2 bases, the J end by 0 bases, with 14 bases between. The CDR3 sequence is 17 residues long. Per germline, CDR1 MNHNS and CDR2 SASEGT. CDR3 region: CASSERGGPFSNQPQHF. The CDR3 DNA sequence: TGTGCCAGCAGTGAAAGGGGTGGCCCCTTTAGCAATCAGCCCCAGCATTTT.

Of note for this clonotype: A much larger clone differs by one base, so this may be a read error. The chain combines TRBV7-2 with TRBJ2-5; TRBD2 matches 14 bases. J was trimmed by 2 bases and V by 1 base; bases with no gene match: 3. Germline V gene sequence: CDR1 SGHTA, CDR2 FQGNSA. The CDR3 has 17 amino acids. The CDR3 region is CASSLERTSGGQETQYF. DNA of the CDR3: TGTGCCAGCAGCTTAGAGAGGACTAGCGGGGGGCAAGAGACCCAGTACTTC. Supplemented by reference TRBV7-2 and TRBJ2-5, the full variable domain reads GAGVSQSPSNKVTEKGKDVELRCDPISGHTALYWYRQSLGQGLEFLIYFQGNSAPDKSGLPSDRFSAERTGGSVSTLTIQRTQQEDSAVYLCASSLERTSGGQETQYFGPGTRLLVL.

This clonotype was counted between two and nine times. The CDR3, as DNA: TGTGCCAGCTCATCAATACGGGACGAAAAACTGTTTTTT. It yields the protein CASSSIRDEKLFF. V usage is TRBV18 and J usage is TRBJ1-4, with a possible D match to TRBD1 (5 bases). The CDR3 spans 13 residues. Germline loops: CDR1 KGHSH, CDR2 LQKENI. The ends were cut back, 5 bases at V and 8 bases at J, with 12 bases in the middle.

Notes on this clonotype: A much larger clone sits a single nucleotide away, making a read error possible. The rearrangement uses TRBV20-1 and TRBJ2-7; 12 positions match TRBD1. V trimming: 3 bases; J trimming: 4 bases; junction bases outside the gene matches: 4. CDR3 length: 14 amino acids. CDR1 is DFQATT and CDR2 is SNEGSKA in the germline V gene (reference sequence). This CDR3 reads CSASRDRGRYEQYF. The DNA of the CDR3 is TGCAGTGCTAGTCGGGACAGGGGGCGATACGAGCAGTACTTC.

This clonotype has at least ten counts. The gene calls are TRBV11-2 and TRBJ2-3; D not resolved. The CDR3 consists of 15 residues. Trimming pared 0 bases from V and 0 bases from J, leaving 7 bases between. Germline CDR1 reads SGHAT; CDR2 reads FQNNGV. The CDR3 protein is CASSLDQPSTDTQYF. In nucleotides, the CDR3 is TGTGCCAGCAGCTTAGACCAGCCTAGCACAGATACGCAGTATTTT.

The rearrangement uses TRBV20-1 and TRBJ1-1, with D possibly matching TRBD1 (5 bases). CDR3 length equals 16 residues. In germline, CDR1 is DFQATT, CDR2 SNEGSKA (reference sequence). Trimming cost V 0 bases and J 2 bases, with 16 bases left between them. The CDR3 here is CSARDTPGRGNTEAFF. The CDR3 nucleotides are TGCAGTGCTAGAGATACCCCCGGTAGGGGCAACACTGAAGCTTTCTTT.

This clonotype was seen a handful of times. The chain employs TRBV7-2 and TRBJ1-3; D ambiguous. The CDR3 length is 16 residues. V lost 2 bases, J lost 0 bases, and 11 bases lay in between. Looked up from germline, CDR1 is SGHTA and CDR2 is FQGNSA. For the CDR3, the DNA is TGTGCCAGCAGCTTAATAGGGCCTTCCTCTGGAAACACCATATATTTT. It yields the protein CASSLIGPSSGNTIYF.

The chain uses TRBV5-1 and TRBJ2-3; 10 positions agree with TRBD1. CDR1 SGHRS and CDR2 YFSETQ come from the germline V gene. The CDR3 sequence is 16 residues long. V lost 4 bases to trimming and J lost 6 bases; unmatched junction nucleotides: 11. In DNA, the CDR3 is TGCGCCAGCAGCCCCGAAGGGACAGGGGAGGGGGATACGCAGTATTTT. This encodes CASSPEGTGEGDTQYF. Drawing the rest from reference TRBV5-1 and TRBJ2-3, the complete variable domain is KAGVTQTPRYLIKTRGQQVTLSCSPISGHRSVSWYQQTPGQGLQFLFEYFSETQRNKGNFPGRFSGRQFSNSRSEMNVSTLELGDSALYLCASSPEGTGEGDTQYFGPGTRLTVL.

This clonotype showed up many times. V is TRBV7-2 and J is TRBJ2-1, with 9 bases identical to TRBD1. The germline gives CDR1 SGHTA, CDR2 FQGNSA. The CDR3 runs 15 residues. Unmatched junction bases numbered 11, after V lost 5 bases and J lost 9 bases. CDR3 region: CASSPGQGDIGEQFF. CDR3 DNA sequence: TGTGCCAGCAGCCCGGGACAGGGCGATATCGGTGAGCAGTTCTTC.

This clonotype has at least ten counts. V gene TRBV7-2 combines with J gene TRBJ2-1, with D possibly TRBD1 on 6 matching bases. Trimming took 5 bases from V and 4 from J, leaving 12 bases between them. Per the germline V gene, CDR1 is SGHTA and CDR2 is FQGNSA. CDR3 length: 14 residues. The CDR3 bases are TGTGCCAGCAGCCCCGGACAGTTGTACAATGAGCAGTTCTTC. Translation gives CASSPGQLYNEQFF.

The sample holds a few counts of this clonotype. The CDR3 DNA is TGCGCCAGCATCCTGGACTGGCGGGTATCCTACGAGCAGTACTTC. This codes for CASILDWRVSYEQYF. The J gene is TRBJ2-7, the V gene TRBV5-1, with D perhaps matching TRBD2 (5 bases). V was trimmed by 6 bases and J by 1 base, leaving 17 bases between them. In germline, CDR1 is SGHRS, CDR2 YFSETQ. The CDR3 loop spans 15 amino acids. Full variable domain (missing parts from reference TRBV5-1 and TRBJ2-7): KAGVTQTPRYLIKTRGQQVTLSCSPISGHRSVSWYQQTPGQGLQFLFEYFSETQRNKGNFPGRFSGRQFSNSRSEMNVSTLELGDSALYLCASILDWRVSYEQYFGPGTRLTVT.

This clonotype has a count of ten or more. This chain connects TRBV20-1 to TRBJ2-3; 11 bases align to TRBD2. Germline V gives CDR1 DFQATT, CDR2 SNEGSKA (reference sequence). After removal of 2 bases from V and 1 base from J, the junction contained 8 bases not matched to a gene. CDR3 size: 17 residues. Written as DNA, the CDR3 is TGCAGTGCTAGATATAACCTAGCGGGGGGTGGCACAGATACGCAGTATTTT. It yields the protein CSARYNLAGGGTDTQYF.

This clonotype was counted ten times or more. The V call is TRBV4-1, the J call TRBJ1-2; 8 bases map to TRBD1. The germline gives CDR1 MGHRA, CDR2 YSYEKL. There are 16 residues in the CDR3. V shed 3 bases, J shed 2 bases, and the junction held 8 bases outside the gene matches. CDR3 coding DNA: TGCGCCAGCAGCCAGCTACTAAGACAGGGGAACTATGGCTACACCTTC. Protein product: CASSQLLRQGNYGYTF.

In its sample, this clonotype was seen many times. The V call is TRBV5-1, the J call TRBJ2-1, with TRBD1 as a possible D gene (5 bases). V gave up 3 bases and J gave up 9 bases, with 10 bases separating them. This CDR3 contains 12 residues. Germline assignment: CDR1 SGHRS and CDR2 YFSETQ. Written as DNA, the CDR3 is TGCGCCAGCAGCTCCCAGGGAATTGAGCAGTTCTTC. Translating it yields CASSSQGIEQFF.

The table lists this clonotype with many counts. This chain links TRBV7-3 with TRBJ2-7; 8 bases are shared with TRBD1. The V and J ends lost 5 bases and 3 bases, in that order; junction bases with no gene match: 9. CDR1 is SGHTA, CDR2 FQGTGA, per germline. CDR3 length equals 15 residues. DNA for the CDR3: TGTGCCAGCAGCAAGAACGGACAGGGACACTACGAGCAGTACTTC. Translation gives CASSKNGQGHYEQYF.